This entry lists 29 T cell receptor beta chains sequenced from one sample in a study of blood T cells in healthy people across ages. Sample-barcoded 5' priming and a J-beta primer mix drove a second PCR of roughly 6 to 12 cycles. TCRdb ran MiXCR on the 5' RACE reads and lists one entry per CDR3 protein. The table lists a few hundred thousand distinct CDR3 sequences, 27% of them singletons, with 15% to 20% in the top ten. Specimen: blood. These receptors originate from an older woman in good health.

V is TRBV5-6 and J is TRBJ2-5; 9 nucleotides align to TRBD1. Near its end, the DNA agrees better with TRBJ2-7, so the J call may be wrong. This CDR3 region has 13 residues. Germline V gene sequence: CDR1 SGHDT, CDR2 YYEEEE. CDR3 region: CASKTGGDYEQYF. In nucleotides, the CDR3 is TGTGCCAGCAAGACAGGGGGAGATTACGAGCAGTACTTC.

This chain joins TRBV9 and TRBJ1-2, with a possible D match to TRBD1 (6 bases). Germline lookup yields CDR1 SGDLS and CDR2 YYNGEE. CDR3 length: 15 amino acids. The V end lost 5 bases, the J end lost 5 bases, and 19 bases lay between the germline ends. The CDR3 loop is CASRQGVGVSYGYTF. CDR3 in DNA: TGTGCCAGCAGACAGGGTGTGGGGGTGTCGTATGGCTACACCTTC.

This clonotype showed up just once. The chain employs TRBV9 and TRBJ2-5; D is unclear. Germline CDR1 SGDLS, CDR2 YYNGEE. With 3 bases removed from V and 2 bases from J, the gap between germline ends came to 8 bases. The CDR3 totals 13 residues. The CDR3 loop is CASSGNPQETQYF. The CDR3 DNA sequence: TGTGCCAGCAGCGGGAATCCACAAGAGACCCAGTACTTC. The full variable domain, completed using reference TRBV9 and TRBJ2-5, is DSGVTQTPKHLITATGQRVTLRCSPRSGDLSVYWYQQSLDQGLQFLIQYYNGEERAKGNILERFSAQQFPDLHSELNLSSLELGDSALYFCASSGNPQETQYFGPGTRLLVL.

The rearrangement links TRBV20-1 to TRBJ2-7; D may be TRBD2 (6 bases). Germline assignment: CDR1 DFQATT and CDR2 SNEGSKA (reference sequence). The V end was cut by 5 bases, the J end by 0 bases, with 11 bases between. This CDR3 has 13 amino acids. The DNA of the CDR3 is TGCAGTGCTCGACTAGGCGGCTCCTACGAGCAGTACTTC. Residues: CSARLGGSYEQYF.

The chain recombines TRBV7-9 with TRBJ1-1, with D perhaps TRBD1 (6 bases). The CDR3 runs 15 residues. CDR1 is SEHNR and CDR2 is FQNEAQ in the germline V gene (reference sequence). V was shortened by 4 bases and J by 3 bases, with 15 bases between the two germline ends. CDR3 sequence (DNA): TGTGCCAGCAGCTCCCTCGGACAGACTTACACTGAAGCTTTCTTT. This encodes CASSSLGQTYTEAFF.

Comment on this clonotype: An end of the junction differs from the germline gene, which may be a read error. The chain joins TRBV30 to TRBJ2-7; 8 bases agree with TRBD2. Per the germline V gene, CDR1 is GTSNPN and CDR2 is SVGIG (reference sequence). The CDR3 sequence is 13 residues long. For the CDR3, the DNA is TGTGCCTGGAGTGTGGGGACTAGATCGTTTCCGCACTTC. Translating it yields CAWSVGTRSFPHF.

The DNA of the CDR3 is TGCAGTGCTAGAGATCCCAGGGGAGATCAAGAGACCCAGTACTTC. It translates to CSARDPRGDQETQYF. The chain is built from TRBV20-1 and TRBJ2-5, with a possible D match to TRBD1 (6 bases). Germline assignment: CDR1 DFQATT and CDR2 SNEGSKA (reference sequence). The V and J ends lost 0 bases and 2 bases respectively, with 13 bases between them. The CDR3 is made up of 15 amino acids.

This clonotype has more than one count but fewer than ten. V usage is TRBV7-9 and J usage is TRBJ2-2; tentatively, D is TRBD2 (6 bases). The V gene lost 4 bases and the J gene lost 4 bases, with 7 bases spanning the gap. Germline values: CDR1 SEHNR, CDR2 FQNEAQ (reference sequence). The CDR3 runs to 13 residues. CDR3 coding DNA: TGTGCCAGCAGCTGGGACTCCACCGGGGAGCTGTTTTTT. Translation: CASSWDSTGELFF.

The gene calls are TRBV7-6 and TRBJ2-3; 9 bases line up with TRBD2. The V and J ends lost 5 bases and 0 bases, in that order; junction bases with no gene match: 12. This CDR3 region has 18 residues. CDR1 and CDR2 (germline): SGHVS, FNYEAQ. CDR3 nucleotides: TGTGCCAGCAGCAAAGGGCCCACTAGCGGGTCTAGCACAGATACGCAGTATTTT. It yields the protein CASSKGPTSGSSTDTQYF.

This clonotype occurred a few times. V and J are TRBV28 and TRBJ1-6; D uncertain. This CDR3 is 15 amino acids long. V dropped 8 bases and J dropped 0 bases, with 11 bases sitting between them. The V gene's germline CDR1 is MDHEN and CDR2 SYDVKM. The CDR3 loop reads CASVVGSSYNSPLHF. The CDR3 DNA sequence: TGTGCCAGCGTGGTGGGGAGCTCCTATAATTCACCCCTCCACTTT.

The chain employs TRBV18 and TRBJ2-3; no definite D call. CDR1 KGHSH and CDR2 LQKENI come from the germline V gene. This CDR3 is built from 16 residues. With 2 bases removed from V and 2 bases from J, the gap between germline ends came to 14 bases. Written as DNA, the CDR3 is TGTGCCAGCTCACCAACAGCCAGATCCTTCACAGATACGCAGTATTTT. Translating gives CASSPTARSFTDTQYF.

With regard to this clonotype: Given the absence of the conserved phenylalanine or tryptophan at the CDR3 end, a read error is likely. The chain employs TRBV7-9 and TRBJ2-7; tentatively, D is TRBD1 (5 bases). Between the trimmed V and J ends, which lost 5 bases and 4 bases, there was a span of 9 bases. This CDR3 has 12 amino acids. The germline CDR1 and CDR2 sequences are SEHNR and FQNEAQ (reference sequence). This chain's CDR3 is CASSLQAYEQYL. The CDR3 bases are TGTGCCAGCAGCCTACAGGCGTACGAGCAGTACCTC.

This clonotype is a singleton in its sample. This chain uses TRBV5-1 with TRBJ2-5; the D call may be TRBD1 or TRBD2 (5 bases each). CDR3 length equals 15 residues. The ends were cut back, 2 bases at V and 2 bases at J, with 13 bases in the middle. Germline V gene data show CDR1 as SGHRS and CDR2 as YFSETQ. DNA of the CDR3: TGCGCCAGCAGCTTCGGGATCTCAGGGCAAGAGACCCAGTACTTC. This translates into CASSFGISGQETQYF.

For the CDR3, the DNA is TGCGCCAGCAGCCAAGATTGGCAGGCAAACATTCAGTACTTC. It is translated as CASSQDWQANIQYF. V and J are TRBV4-3 and TRBJ2-4, with D unresolved. CDR1 and CDR2 (germline): LGHNA, YSLEER. CDR3 length equals 14 residues. Trimming stripped 0 bases from V and 6 bases from J, with 9 bases between.

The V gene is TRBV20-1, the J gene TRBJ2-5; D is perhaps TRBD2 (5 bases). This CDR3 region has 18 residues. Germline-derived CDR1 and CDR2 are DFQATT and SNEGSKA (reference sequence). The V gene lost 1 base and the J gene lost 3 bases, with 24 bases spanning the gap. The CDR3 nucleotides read TGCAGTGCTAGAGCAGCCGCCCCTATAGAGGGAACGAAAGAGACCCAGTACTTC. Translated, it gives CSARAAAPIEGTKETQYF.

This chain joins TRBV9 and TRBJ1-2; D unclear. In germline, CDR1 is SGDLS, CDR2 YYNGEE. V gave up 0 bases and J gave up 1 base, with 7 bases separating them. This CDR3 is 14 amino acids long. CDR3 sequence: CASSVDAINYGYTF. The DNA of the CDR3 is TGTGCCAGCAGCGTAGACGCGATTAACTATGGCTACACCTTC. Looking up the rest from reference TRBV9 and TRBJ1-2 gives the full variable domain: DSGVTQTPKHLITATGQRVTLRCSPRSGDLSVYWYQQSLDQGLQFLIQYYNGEERAKGNILERFSAQQFPDLHSELNLSSLELGDSALYFCASSVDAINYGYTFGSGTRLTVV.

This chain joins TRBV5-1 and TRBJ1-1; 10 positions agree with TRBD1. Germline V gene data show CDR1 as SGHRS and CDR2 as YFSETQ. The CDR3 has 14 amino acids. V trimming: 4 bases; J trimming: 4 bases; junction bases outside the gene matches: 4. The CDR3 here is CASSVRDRGTEAFF. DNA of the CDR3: TGCGCCAGCAGCGTCCGGGACAGGGGCACTGAAGCTTTCTTT.

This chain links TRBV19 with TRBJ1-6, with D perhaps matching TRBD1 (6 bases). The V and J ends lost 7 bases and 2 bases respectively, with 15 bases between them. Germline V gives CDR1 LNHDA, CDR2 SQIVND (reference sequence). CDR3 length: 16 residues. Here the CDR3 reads CASTYGRGPYNSPLHF. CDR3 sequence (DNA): TGTGCCAGTACCTACGGCAGGGGCCCCTATAATTCACCCCTCCACTTT. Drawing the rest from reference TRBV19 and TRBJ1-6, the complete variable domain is DGGITQSPKYLFRKEGQNVTLSCEQNLNHDAMYWYRQDPGQGLRLIYYSQIVNDFQKGDIAEGYSVSREKKESFPLTVTSAQKNPTAFYLCASTYGRGPYNSPLHFGNGTRLTVT.

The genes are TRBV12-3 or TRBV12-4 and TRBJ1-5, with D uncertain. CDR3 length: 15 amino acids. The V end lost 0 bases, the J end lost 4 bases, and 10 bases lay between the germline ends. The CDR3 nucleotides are TGTGCCAGCAGTTTAGCGAGGGCAGCTAATCAGCCCCAGCATTTT. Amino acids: CASSLARAANQPQHF.

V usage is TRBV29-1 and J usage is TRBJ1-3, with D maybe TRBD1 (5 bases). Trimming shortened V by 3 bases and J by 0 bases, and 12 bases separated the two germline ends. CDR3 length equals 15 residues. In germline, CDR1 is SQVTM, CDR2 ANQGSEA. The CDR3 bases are TGCAGCGTTGAGGGGGAATTGGGCTCTGGAAACACCATATATTTT. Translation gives CSVEGELGSGNTIYF.

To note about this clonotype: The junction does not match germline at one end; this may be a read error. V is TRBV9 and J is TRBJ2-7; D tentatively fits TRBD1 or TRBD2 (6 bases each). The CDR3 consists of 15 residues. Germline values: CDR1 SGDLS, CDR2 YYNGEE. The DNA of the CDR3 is TGTGTCAGCAGCCCTAACCCAGGGGAGGCCTACGAGCAGTACTTC. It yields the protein CVSSPNPGEAYEQYF.

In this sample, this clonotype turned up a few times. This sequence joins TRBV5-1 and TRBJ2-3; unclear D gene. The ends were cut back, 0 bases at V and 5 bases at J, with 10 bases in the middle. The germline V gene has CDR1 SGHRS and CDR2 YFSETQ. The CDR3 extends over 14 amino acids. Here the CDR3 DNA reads TGCGCCAGCAGCTTGGCGAGGACCGGAGATACGCAGTATTTT. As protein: CASSLARTGDTQYF.

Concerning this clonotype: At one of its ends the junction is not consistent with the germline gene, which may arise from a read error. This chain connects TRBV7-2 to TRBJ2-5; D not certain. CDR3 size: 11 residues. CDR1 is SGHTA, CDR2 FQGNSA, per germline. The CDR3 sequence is CASSSTKTKSF. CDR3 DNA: TGTGCCAGCAGCTCGACGAAAACGAAGTCCTTC.

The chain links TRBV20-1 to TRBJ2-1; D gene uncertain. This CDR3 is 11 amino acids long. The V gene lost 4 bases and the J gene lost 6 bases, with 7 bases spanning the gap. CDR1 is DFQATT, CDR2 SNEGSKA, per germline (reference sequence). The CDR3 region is CSAKQINEQFF. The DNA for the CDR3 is TGCAGTGCTAAACAGATCAATGAGCAGTTCTTC.

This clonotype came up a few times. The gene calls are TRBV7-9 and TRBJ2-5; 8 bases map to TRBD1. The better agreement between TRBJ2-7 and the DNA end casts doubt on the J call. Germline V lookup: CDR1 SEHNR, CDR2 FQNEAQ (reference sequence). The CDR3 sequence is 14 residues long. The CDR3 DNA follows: TGTGCCAGCACCAAGCCAGGGGGCAAACACGAGCAGTACTTC. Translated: CASTKPGGKHEQYF.

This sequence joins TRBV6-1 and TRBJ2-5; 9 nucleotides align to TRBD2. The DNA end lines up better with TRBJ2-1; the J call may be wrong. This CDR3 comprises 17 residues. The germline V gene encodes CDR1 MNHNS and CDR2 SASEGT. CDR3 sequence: CASRTPGLASRINEQFF. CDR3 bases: TGTGCCAGCAGAACACCGGGACTAGCTTCCAGGATCAATGAGCAGTTCTTC.

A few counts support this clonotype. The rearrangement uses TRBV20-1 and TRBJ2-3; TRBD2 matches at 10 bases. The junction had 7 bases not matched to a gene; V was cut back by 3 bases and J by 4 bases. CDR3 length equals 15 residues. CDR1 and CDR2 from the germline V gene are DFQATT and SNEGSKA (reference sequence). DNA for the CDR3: TGCAGTGCTAGTGTCGTGACTAGCGGGTCAGATACGCAGTATTTT. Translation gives CSASVVTSGSDTQYF.

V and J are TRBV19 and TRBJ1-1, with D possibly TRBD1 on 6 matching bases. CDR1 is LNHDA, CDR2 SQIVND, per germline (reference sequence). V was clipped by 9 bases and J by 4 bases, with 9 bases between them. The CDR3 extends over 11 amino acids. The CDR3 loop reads CASEQGTEAFF. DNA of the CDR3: TGTGCCAGCGAACAGGGCACTGAAGCTTTCTTT.

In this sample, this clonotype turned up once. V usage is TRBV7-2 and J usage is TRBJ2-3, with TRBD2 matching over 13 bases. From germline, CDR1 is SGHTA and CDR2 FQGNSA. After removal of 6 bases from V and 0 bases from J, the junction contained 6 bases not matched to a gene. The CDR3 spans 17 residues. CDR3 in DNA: TGTGCCAGCAGAGTACTAGCGGGGGGGGCTAGCACAGATACGCAGTATTTT. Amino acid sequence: CASRVLAGGASTDTQYF.